Shown below are 10 T cell receptor beta chains from a single sample sequenced in a study of blood T cell repertoires in COVID-19. Assay used: immunoSEQ multiplex PCR; TCRdb lists only in-frame clones, some missing. The repertoire includes under 200,000 clones, 70% to 90% of them detected once, and 4.5% to 5% sits in the top ten. The sequenced sample consisted of peripheral blood. These receptors all come from an elderly woman with acute or convalescent COVID-19.

The rearrangement joins TRBV11-2 to TRBJ2-7, with D possibly matching TRBD2 (6 bases). There are 16 residues in the CDR3. Germline CDR1 and CDR2: SGHAT and FQNNGV. V was clipped by 5 bases and J by 1 base, with 18 bases between them. The CDR3 region is CASSLSSSDRSYEQYF. CDR3 in DNA: TGTGCCAGCAGCCTCTCATCTAGCGATAGATCCTACGAGCAGTACTTC.

CDR3 nucleotides: TGTGCCAGCTCATTAGAGGCTTTCTTT. Residues: CASSLEAFF. The chain carries TRBV6-6 and TRBJ1-1, with D unclear. The V gene lost 8 bases and the J gene lost 11 bases, with 9 bases spanning the gap. The CDR3 is 9 residues long. The germline V gene has CDR1 MNHNY and CDR2 SVGAGI (reference sequence).

This sequence joins TRBV19 and TRBJ1-4; the D is unclear. V was trimmed by 4 bases and J by 8 bases, leaving 17 bases between them. CDR1 and CDR2 from the germline V gene are LNHDA and SQIVND (reference sequence). CDR3 length: 15 residues. The CDR3: CASSTLSGSREKLFF. CDR3 nucleotide sequence: TGTGCCAGTAGTACCCTGTCGGGGTCCCGCGAAAAACTGTTTTTT.

Only one count was recorded for this clone. The chain links TRBV7-2 to TRBJ1-1; no reliable D call. V lost 10 bases, J lost 2 bases, and 14 bases lay in between. From germline, CDR1 is SGHTA and CDR2 FQGNSA. The CDR3 is 13 amino acids. The CDR3 reads CATKLLKNTEAFF. In DNA, the CDR3 is TGTGCCACCAAGCTTCTAAAAAACACTGAAGCTTTCTTT.

In nucleotides, the CDR3 is TGCGCCAGCAGCTTGGAGGGGCATCAGCCCCAGCATTTT. This gives the protein CASSLEGHQPQHF. V usage is TRBV5-1 and J usage is TRBJ1-5; a weak D match, TRBD1 (5 bases). CDR1 is SGHRS and CDR2 is YFSETQ in the germline V gene. The ends were cut back, 0 bases at V and 5 bases at J, with 6 bases in the middle. The CDR3 has 13 amino acids.

This clone was observed once. The genes are TRBV5-1 and TRBJ1-1; D perhaps matches TRBD1 (6 bases). V gave up 1 base and J gave up 6 bases, with 13 bases separating them. This CDR3 is built from 14 residues. From germline, CDR1 is SGHRS and CDR2 YFSETQ. CDR3 sequence (DNA): TGCGCCAGCAGCTTGACAGGGCCCCCTCCTGAAGCTTTCTTT. Translating gives CASSLTGPPPEAFF.

This clone is a singleton in its sample. The V gene is TRBV6-2 or TRBV6-3, the J gene TRBJ2-7, with D unresolved. Germline-derived CDR1 and CDR2 are MNHEY and SVGEGT. Between the trimmed V and J ends, which lost 4 bases and 3 bases, there was a span of 13 bases. The CDR3 spans 14 residues. The CDR3: CASSSPRTLYEQYF. The CDR3 DNA sequence: TGTGCCAGCAGTTCCCCTAGAACCCTCTACGAGCAGTACTTC.

The chain joins TRBV11-2 to TRBJ1-2; tentatively, D is TRBD1 (5 bases). The V and J ends lost 7 bases and 2 bases respectively, with 17 bases between them. Looked up from germline, CDR1 is SGHAT and CDR2 is FQNNGV. There are 15 residues in the CDR3. The CDR3 nucleotides read TGTGCCAGCACCTCGGGAAGGGGAGGCAACTATGGCTACACCTTC. Encoded protein: CASTSGRGGNYGYTF.

V gene TRBV15 combines with J gene TRBJ1-2; D is undetermined. Germline loops: CDR1 LNHNV, CDR2 YYDKDF (reference sequence). CDR3 length equals 15 residues. V was cut by 4 bases and J by 4 bases, with 16 bases left in between. The CDR3 here is CATSNGGLLGYGYTF. For the CDR3, the DNA is TGTGCCACCAGCAATGGCGGACTTCTGGGCTATGGCTACACCTTC.

This chain joins TRBV5-8 and TRBJ1-1; TRBD1 aligns across 7 bases. Per the germline V gene, CDR1 is SGHTS and CDR2 is YDEGEE. The CDR3 is made up of 14 amino acids. Unmatched junction bases numbered 7, after V lost 4 bases and J lost 4 bases. Here the CDR3 DNA reads TGTGCCAGCAGCCTCCGACAGGGCGGCACTGAAGCTTTCTTT. The encoded protein is CASSLRQGGTEAFF.